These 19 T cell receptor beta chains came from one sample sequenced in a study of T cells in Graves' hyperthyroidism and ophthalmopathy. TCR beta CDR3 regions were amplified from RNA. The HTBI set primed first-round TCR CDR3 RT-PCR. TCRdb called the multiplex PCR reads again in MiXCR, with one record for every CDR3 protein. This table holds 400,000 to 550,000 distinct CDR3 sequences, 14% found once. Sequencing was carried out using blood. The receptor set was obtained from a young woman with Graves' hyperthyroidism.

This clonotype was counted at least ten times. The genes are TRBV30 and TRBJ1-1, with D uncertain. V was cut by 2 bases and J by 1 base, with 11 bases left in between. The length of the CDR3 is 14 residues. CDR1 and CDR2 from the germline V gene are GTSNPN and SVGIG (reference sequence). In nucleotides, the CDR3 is TGTGCCTGGAGTAAAAGGGCGACGAACACTGAAGCTTTCTTT. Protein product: CAWSKRATNTEAFF.

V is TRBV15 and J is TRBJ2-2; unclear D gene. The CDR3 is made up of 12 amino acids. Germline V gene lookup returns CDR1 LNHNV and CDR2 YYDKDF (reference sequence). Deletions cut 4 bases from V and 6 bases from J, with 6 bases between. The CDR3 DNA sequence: TGTGCCACCAGCACCCACTCCGGGGAGCTGTTTTTT. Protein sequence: CATSTHSGELFF. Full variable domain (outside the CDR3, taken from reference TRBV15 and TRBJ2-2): DAMVIQNPRYQVTQFGKPVTLSCSQTLNHNVMYWYQQKSSQAPKLLFHYYDKDFNNEADTPDNFQSRRPNTSFCFLDIRSPGLGDTAMYLCATSTHSGELFFGEGSRLTVL.

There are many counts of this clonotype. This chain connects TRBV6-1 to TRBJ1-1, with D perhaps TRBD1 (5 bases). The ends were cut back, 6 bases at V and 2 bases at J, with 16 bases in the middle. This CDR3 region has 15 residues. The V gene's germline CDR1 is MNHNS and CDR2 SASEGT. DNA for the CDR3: TGTGCCAGCAGGGGATTGGGGGGGAAAAACACTGAAGCTTTCTTT. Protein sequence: CASRGLGGKNTEAFF.

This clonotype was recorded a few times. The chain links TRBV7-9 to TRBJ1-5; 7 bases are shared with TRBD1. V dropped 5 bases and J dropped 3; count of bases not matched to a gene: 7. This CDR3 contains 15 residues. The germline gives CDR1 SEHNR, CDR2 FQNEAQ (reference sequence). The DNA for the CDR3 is TGTGCCAGCAGCCCCGGCGACAGGGCCAATCAGCCCCAGCATTTT. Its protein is CASSPGDRANQPQHF.

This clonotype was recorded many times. The CDR3 is CASSRTSGRLGTQYF. The CDR3 DNA sequence: TGTGCCAGCAGTCGGACTAGCGGGAGGCTGGGGACCCAGTACTTC. The chain joins TRBV12-3 or TRBV12-4 to TRBJ2-5, with 14 bases identical to TRBD2. J was trimmed by 7 bases and V by 5 bases; bases with no gene match: 6. This CDR3 is built from 15 residues.

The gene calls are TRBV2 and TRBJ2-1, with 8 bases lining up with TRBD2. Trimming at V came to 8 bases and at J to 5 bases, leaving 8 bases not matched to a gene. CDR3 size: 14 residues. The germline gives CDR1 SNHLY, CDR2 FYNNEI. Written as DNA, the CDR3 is TGTGCCAGCCGAAGGCGGGGGGCACACAATGAGCAGTTCTTC. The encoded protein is CASRRRGAHNEQFF.

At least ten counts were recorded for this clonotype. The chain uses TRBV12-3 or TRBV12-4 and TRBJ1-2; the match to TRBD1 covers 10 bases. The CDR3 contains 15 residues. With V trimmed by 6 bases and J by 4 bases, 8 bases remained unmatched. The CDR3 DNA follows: TGTGCCAGCAGACCGGGACAGGGGCATTCCTATGGCTACACCTTC. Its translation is CASRPGQGHSYGYTF.

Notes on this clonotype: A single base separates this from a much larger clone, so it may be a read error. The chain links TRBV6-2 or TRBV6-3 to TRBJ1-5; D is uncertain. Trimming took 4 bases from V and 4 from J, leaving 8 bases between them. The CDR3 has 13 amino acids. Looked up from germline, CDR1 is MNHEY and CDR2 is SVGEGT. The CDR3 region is CASSFDQNQPQHF. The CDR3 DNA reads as TGTGCCAGCAGTTTCGATCAGAATCAGCCCCAGCATTTT.

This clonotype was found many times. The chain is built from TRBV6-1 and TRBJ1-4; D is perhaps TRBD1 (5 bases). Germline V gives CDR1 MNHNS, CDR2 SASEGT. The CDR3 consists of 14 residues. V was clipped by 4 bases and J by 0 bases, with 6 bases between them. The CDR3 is CASSAGTTNEKLFF. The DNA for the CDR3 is TGTGCCAGCAGTGCAGGGACAACTAATGAAAAACTGTTTTTT.

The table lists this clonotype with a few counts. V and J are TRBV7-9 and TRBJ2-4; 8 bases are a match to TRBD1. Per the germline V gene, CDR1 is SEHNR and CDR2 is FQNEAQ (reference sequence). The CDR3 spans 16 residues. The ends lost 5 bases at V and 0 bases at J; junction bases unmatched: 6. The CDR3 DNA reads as TGTGCCAGCAGCCATACAGGGGGAGAAGCCAAAAACATTCAGTACTTC. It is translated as CASSHTGGEAKNIQYF. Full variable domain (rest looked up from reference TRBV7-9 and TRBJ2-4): DTGVSQNPRHKITKRGQNVTFRCDPISEHNRLYWYRQTLGQGPEFLTYFQNEAQLEKSRLLSDRFSAERPKGSFSTLEIQRTEQGDSAMYLCASSHTGGEAKNIQYFGAGTRLSVL.

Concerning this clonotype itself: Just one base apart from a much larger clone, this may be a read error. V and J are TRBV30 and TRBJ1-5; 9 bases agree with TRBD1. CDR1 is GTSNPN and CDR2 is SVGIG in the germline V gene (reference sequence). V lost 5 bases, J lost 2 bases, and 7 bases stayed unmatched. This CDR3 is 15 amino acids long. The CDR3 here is CAWGRTGDGNQPQHF. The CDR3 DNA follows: TGTGCCTGGGGCAGGACAGGGGATGGCAATCAGCCCCAGCATTTT.

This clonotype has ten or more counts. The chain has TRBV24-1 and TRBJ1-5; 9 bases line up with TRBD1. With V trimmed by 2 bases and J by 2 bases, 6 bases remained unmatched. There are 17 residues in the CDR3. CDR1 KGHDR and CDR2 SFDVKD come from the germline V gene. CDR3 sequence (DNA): TGTGCCACCAGTGATTCCGGACAGGGGAGTGGCAATCAGCCCCAGCATTTT. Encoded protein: CATSDSGQGSGNQPQHF.

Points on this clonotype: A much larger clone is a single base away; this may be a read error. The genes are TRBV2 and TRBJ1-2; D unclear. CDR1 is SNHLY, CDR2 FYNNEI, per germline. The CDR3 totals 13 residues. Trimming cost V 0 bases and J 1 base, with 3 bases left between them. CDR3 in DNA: TGTGCCAGCAGTGAAGCGGTTAACTATGGCTACACCTTC. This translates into CASSEAVNYGYTF.

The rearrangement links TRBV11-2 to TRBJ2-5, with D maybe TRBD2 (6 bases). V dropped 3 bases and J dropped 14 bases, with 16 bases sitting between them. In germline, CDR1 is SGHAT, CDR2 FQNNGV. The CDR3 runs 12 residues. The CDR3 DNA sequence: TGTGCCAGCAGCTTTGGGACTGCGCACATCTACTTC. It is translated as CASSFGTAHIYF.

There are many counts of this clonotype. Here the CDR3 reads CASSLNTYNEQFF. Written as DNA, the CDR3 is TGTGCCAGCAGCTTGAACACCTACAATGAGCAGTTCTTC. The chain employs TRBV7-2 and TRBJ2-1, with D unclear. The CDR3 is 13 amino acids. V shed 3 bases and J shed 2 bases, with 5 bases lying between them. The germline V gene has CDR1 SGHTA and CDR2 FQGNSA.

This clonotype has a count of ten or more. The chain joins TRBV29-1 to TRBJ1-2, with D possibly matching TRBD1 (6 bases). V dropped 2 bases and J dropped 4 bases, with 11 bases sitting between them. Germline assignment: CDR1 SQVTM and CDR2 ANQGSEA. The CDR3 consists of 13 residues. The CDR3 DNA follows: TGCAGCGTTGAAACACAGGGAGGCTATGGCTACACCTTC. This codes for CSVETQGGYGYTF.

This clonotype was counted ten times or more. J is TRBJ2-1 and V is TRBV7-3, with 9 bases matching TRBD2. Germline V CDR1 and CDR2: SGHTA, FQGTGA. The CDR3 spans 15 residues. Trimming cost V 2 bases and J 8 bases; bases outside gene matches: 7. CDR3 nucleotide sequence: TGTGCCAGCAGCTTAGCGGGACTAGCTATTGATGAGCAGTTCTTC. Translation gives CASSLAGLAIDEQFF.

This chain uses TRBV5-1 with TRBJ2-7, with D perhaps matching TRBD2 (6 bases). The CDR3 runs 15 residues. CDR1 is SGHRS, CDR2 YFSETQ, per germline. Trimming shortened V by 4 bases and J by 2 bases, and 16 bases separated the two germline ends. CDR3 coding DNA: TGCGCCAGCAGCCTGAGAAGCGGGTCTGCCTACGAGCAGTACTTC. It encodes CASSLRSGSAYEQYF.

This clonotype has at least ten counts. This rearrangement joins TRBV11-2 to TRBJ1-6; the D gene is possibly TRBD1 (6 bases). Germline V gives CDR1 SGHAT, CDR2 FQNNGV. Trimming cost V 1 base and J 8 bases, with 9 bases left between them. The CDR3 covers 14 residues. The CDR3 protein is CASSLAAGDSPLHF. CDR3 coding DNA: TGTGCCAGCAGCTTAGCGGCAGGGGATTCACCCCTCCACTTT.